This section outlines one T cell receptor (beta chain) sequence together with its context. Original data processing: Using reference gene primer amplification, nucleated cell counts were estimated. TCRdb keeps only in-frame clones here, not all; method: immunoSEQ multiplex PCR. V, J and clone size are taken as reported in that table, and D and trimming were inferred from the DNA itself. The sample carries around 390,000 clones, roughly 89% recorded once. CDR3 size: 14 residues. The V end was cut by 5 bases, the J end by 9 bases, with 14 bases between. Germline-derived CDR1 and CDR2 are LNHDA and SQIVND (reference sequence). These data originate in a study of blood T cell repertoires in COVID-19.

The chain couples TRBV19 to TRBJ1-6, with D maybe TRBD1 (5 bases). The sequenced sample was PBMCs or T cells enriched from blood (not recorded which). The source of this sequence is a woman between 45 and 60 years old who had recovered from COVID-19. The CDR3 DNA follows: TGTGCCAGTAGTGGATCCGGGGGAGGTTCACCCCTCCACTTT. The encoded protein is CASSGSGGGSPLHF.